This T cell receptor beta chain was obtained from a study of control samples from healthy donors and cancer patients (dated by TCRdb to the early 2020s). Library preparation used the immunoSEQ multiplex PCR assay. Imported from immuneACCESS, the table was reduced by TCRdb to in-frame sequences with V and J called. These copies leave out some clones; in studies compared against another copy, an unresolved V gene accounts for under half, and the cause of the remainder is not known. Here the sample has around 94,000 clones; around 83% occur a single time. The ten most abundant clones make up over 1% of the sample. Remarks on this clone: The antigen this receptor binds is unknown. No much larger clone exists at a distance of one base, and base qualities are not known.

Sequenced input: blood. The clonotype comes from a woman in her 50s in good health.

The DNA reads as follows: TGTGCCAGCAGCTTAGGGGTCTTTGCGGGCCGTCCCTACGAGCAGTACTTC. Translated, this gives CASSLGVFAGRPYEQYF. The sequence links TRBV7-2 to TRBJ2-7; matching of 5 bases hints at TRBD2 as the D gene. The junction carries 18 bases between V and J, which are trimmed by 1 base and 2 bases respectively. Including the terminal cysteine and phenylalanine, the CDR3 comprises 17 residues. Only CDR3 DNA remains: 51 bases, in frame from the first base. CDR1 and CDR2 are drawn from the germline V gene: SGHTA, FQGNSA.